These 32 T cell receptor beta chains came from one sample sequenced in a study of shared clonotypes between healthy human individuals. The repertoire was sequenced with immunoSEQ multiplex PCR; TCRdb's copy has only in-frame clones and lacks some. The sample has some 2 million clones; roughly 94% are singletons. Naivety among CD8 cells was defined by CD45RO negativity and positive CCR7 selection, thereby excluding terminally differentiated effector memory CD45RA+ cells. The sequenced material came from naive CD8+ T cells sorted from blood. The receptors here all came from a man aged 18 to 35 in good health.

V is TRBV5-4 and J is TRBJ2-5; TRBD1 aligns across 7 bases. V was clipped by 2 bases and J by 3 bases; unmatched bases: 7. The CDR3 has 15 amino acids. CDR1 is SGHNT, CDR2 YYREEE, per germline (reference sequence). The CDR3 protein is CASSLQGKGEETQYF. For the CDR3, the DNA is TGTGCCAGCAGCTTACAGGGGAAAGGGGAAGAGACCCAGTACTTC.

The gene calls are TRBV29-1 and TRBJ1-2, with a weak D call TRBD1 (5 bases). CDR3 length equals 13 residues. Trimming removed 3 bases at V and 8 bases at J, with 16 bases between. Germline CDR1 is SQVTM and CDR2 is ANQGSEA. This chain's CDR3 is CSVDWSGIRGYTF. CDR3 in DNA: TGCAGCGTTGATTGGTCAGGGATCCGGGGCTACACCTTC.

The V gene is TRBV7-2, the J gene TRBJ2-2, with TRBD2 as a possible D gene (5 bases). V lost 0 bases to trimming and J lost 0 bases, with 17 bases between them. The CDR3 has 19 residues. Germline V gene data show CDR1 as SGHTA and CDR2 as FQGNSA. The CDR3 protein is CASSLAAARAEANTGELFF. CDR3 bases: TGTGCCAGCAGCTTAGCAGCGGCTAGAGCCGAGGCGAACACCGGGGAGCTGTTTTTT.

The chain uses TRBV7-2 and TRBJ1-5; TRBD1 agrees at 7 bases. This CDR3 contains 16 residues. Trimming cost V 2 bases and J 3 bases; bases outside gene matches: 7. Germline V gene lookup returns CDR1 SGHTA and CDR2 FQGNSA. CDR3 coding DNA: TGTGCCAGCAGCTTATTCCAGGGGGTCTACAATCAGCCCCAGCATTTT. It specifies CASSLFQGVYNQPQHF.

The chain combines TRBV7-9 with TRBJ2-7, with no clear D. This CDR3 has 13 residues. The germline CDR1 and CDR2 sequences are SEHNR and FQNEAQ (reference sequence). V was trimmed by 5 bases and J by 4 bases, leaving 12 bases between them. DNA of the CDR3: TGTGCCAGCAGCCGACCCACCGGGTACGAGCAGTACTTC. Amino acids: CASSRPTGYEQYF.

This sequence joins TRBV2 and TRBJ1-2; no reliable D call. CDR1 and CDR2 from the germline V gene are SNHLY and FYNNEI. This CDR3 contains 15 residues. Trimming left V 6 bases short and J 1 base short, with 15 bases between. CDR3 nucleotides: TGTGCCAGCAGCGAAATGTCTTCGGTTAACTATGGCTACACCTTC. This sequence encodes CASSEMSSVNYGYTF.

The chain links TRBV2 to TRBJ2-1; no reliable D call. Germline lookup yields CDR1 SNHLY and CDR2 FYNNEI. This CDR3 has 16 amino acids. The V end lost 3 bases, the J end lost 4 bases, and 16 bases lay between the germline ends. The CDR3 DNA reads TGTGCCAGCAGTGATGCCTATAAAGGGATTTACAATGAGCAGTTCTTC. Protein: CASSDAYKGIYNEQFF.

CDR3 amino acids: CASIPPWGANYGYTF. CDR3 nucleotide sequence: TGTGCCAGCATACCCCCCTGGGGAGCTAACTATGGCTACACCTTC. The V and J genes are TRBV28 and TRBJ1-2, with D unresolved. The CDR3 is 15 residues long. V lost 7 bases and J lost 0, with 15 bases in between. Germline CDR1 reads MDHEN; CDR2 reads SYDVKM.

The V gene is TRBV5-5, the J gene TRBJ1-4; D ambiguous. This CDR3 spans 13 amino acids. V lost 6 bases and J 7 bases, leaving 13 bases between the germline ends. Looked up from germline, CDR1 is SGHKS and CDR2 is YYEKEE (reference sequence). CDR3 residues: CASNPWEGEKLFF. CDR3 in DNA: TGTGCCAGCAACCCCTGGGAGGGTGAAAAACTGTTTTTT.

The rearrangement joins TRBV29-1 to TRBJ1-2, with unresolved D. V dropped 1 base and J dropped 2 bases, with 11 bases sitting between them. CDR1 and CDR2 (germline): SQVTM, ANQGSEA. CDR3 length equals 14 residues. In DNA form, the CDR3 reads TGCAGCGTTGAAGCTCTTGGGCAGAACTATGGCTACACCTTC. Translating gives CSVEALGQNYGYTF.

The chain employs TRBV7-9 and TRBJ2-1; possible D gene TRBD2, 7 bases. This CDR3 region has 13 residues. V gave up 5 bases and J gave up 7 bases, with 12 bases separating them. Germline V gene lookup returns CDR1 SEHNR and CDR2 FQNEAQ (reference sequence). CDR3 amino acids: CASSAKGGNEQFF. The CDR3, as DNA: TGTGCCAGCAGCGCAAAGGGGGGGAATGAGCAGTTCTTC.

J is TRBJ2-2 and V is TRBV4-2, with TRBD2 as a possible D gene (6 bases). V dropped 4 bases and J dropped 0 bases, with 12 bases sitting between them. The CDR3 has 16 amino acids. Germline values: CDR1 LGHNA, CDR2 YNFKEQ. CDR3 sequence: CASSPVTSPNTGELFF. CDR3 nucleotides: TGTGCCAGCAGCCCGGTGACTAGTCCGAACACCGGGGAGCTGTTTTTT.

This clone was detected only once. This rearrangement joins TRBV4-1 to TRBJ2-2; D unclear. The germline V and J ends were trimmed by 4 bases and 1 base, with 16 bases remaining between them. This CDR3 is 17 amino acids long. In germline, CDR1 is MGHRA, CDR2 YSYEKL. The DNA of the CDR3 is TGCGCCAGCAGCCCTCTCGGAGAGACCAGGAACACCGGGGAGCTGTTTTTT. Encoded protein: CASSPLGETRNTGELFF.

V gene TRBV15 combines with J gene TRBJ2-5; no clear D. Germline assignment: CDR1 LNHNV and CDR2 YYDKDF (reference sequence). There are 11 residues in the CDR3. The V end lost 6 bases, the J end lost 4 bases, and 6 bases lay between the germline ends. The DNA for the CDR3 is TGTGCCACCAGAAAGGCAGAGACCCAGTACTTC. Protein: CATRKAETQYF.

CDR3 nucleotides: TGTGCCAGCAGTTACTTAAGCTCCTACAATGAGCAGTTCTTC. Translation: CASSYLSSYNEQFF. This sequence joins TRBV6-5 and TRBJ2-1; no firm D call. Germline-derived CDR1 and CDR2 are MNHEY and SVGAGI. The V and J ends lost 1 base and 0 bases respectively, with 4 bases between them. This CDR3 comprises 14 residues.

V is TRBV19 and J is TRBJ2-7; weak D call: TRBD2 (5 bases). This CDR3 region has 14 residues. CDR1 and CDR2 from the germline V gene are LNHDA and SQIVND (reference sequence). The V end was cut by 5 bases, the J end by 2 bases, with 13 bases between. Here the CDR3 reads CASSARGVTYEQYF. In DNA form, the CDR3 reads TGTGCCAGTAGTGCCCGGGGAGTCACCTACGAGCAGTACTTC.

The chain uses TRBV6-6 and TRBJ2-2; D might be TRBD2 (6 bases). CDR3 size: 16 residues. Germline lookup yields CDR1 MNHNY and CDR2 SVGAGI (reference sequence). The V end was cut by 7 bases, the J end by 2 bases, with 17 bases between. The CDR3 DNA reads as TGTGCCAGCAACGTCAAAGGAGGGTCCAACACCGGGGAGCTGTTTTTT. It translates to CASNVKGGSNTGELFF.

The V gene is TRBV5-1, the J gene TRBJ1-2, with 7 bases matching TRBD1. V gave up 2 bases and J gave up 6 bases; unmatched junction bases: 4. Per germline, CDR1 SGHRS and CDR2 YFSETQ. CDR3 length: 13 amino acids. This chain's CDR3 is CASSFPGTDGYTF. The CDR3 DNA reads as TGCGCCAGCAGCTTCCCCGGGACAGATGGCTACACCTTC. The full variable domain, rest sourced from reference TRBV5-1 and TRBJ1-2, is KAGVTQTPRYLIKTRGQQVTLSCSPISGHRSVSWYQQTPGQGLQFLFEYFSETQRNKGNFPGRFSGRQFSNSRSEMNVSTLELGDSALYLCASSFPGTDGYTFGSGTRLTVV.

This clone is a singleton in its sample. The sample holds other DNA sequences that translate to the same CDR3. The chain is built from TRBV5-1 and TRBJ2-5, with TRBD2 identical over 10 bases. The CDR3 consists of 15 residues. Looked up from germline, CDR1 is SGHRS and CDR2 is YFSETQ. V shed 0 bases, J shed 3 bases, and the junction held 2 bases outside the gene matches. DNA for the CDR3: TGCGCCAGCAGCTTGGCCCTAGCGGGAGAAGAGACCCAGTACTTC. This sequence encodes CASSLALAGEETQYF.

The chain couples TRBV14 to TRBJ1-1, with D unresolved. V was cut by 1 base and J by 8 bases, with 11 bases left in between. This CDR3 region has 13 residues. Germline CDR1 and CDR2: SGHDN and FVKESK. In nucleotides, the CDR3 is TGTGCCAGCAGCCAAGCTTTGGGGTCCGAAGCTTTCTTT. Encoded protein: CASSQALGSEAFF.

The gene calls are TRBV6-6 and TRBJ2-7; 8 bases are shared with TRBD1. V was clipped by 5 bases and J by 4 bases; unmatched bases: 7. Germline CDR1 is MNHNY and CDR2 is SVGAGI (reference sequence). The CDR3 covers 14 residues. CDR3 sequence (DNA): TGTGCCAGCAGTACCCGGACAGGGACTTACGAGCAGTACTTC. This sequence encodes CASSTRTGTYEQYF.

Worth noting for this clone: Other DNA sequences within the sample encode an identical CDR3. The rearrangement uses TRBV27 and TRBJ1-5; D is unclear. From germline, CDR1 is MNHEY and CDR2 SMNVEV (reference sequence). The CDR3 loop spans 12 amino acids. Trimming cost V 9 bases and J 2 bases, with 8 bases left between them. The CDR3 reads CASSSGNQPQHF. In DNA, the CDR3 is TGTGCCAGTTCGAGCGGCAATCAGCCCCAGCATTTT.

The chain links TRBV10-3 to TRBJ2-7, with D possibly being TRBD2 (5 bases). The CDR3 extends over 11 amino acids. Looked up from germline, CDR1 is ENHRY and CDR2 is SYGVKD. V lost 11 bases to trimming and J lost 5 bases, with 13 bases between them. The CDR3 reads CASGLGHEQYF. CDR3 sequence (DNA): TGTGCCTCAGGACTTGGGCACGAGCAGTACTTC.

The chain links TRBV10-2 to TRBJ1-1; D is undetermined. The CDR3 runs to 15 residues. Germline V lookup: CDR1 WSHSY, CDR2 SAAADI. V lost 6 bases, J lost 0 bases, and 14 bases lay in between. In DNA, the CDR3 is TGCGCCAGCAGACTAACCGAGCTTATGAACACTGAAGCTTTCTTT. Its protein product is CASRLTELMNTEAFF.

This sequence joins TRBV28 and TRBJ2-7, with 8 bases that match TRBD1. Per germline, CDR1 MDHEN and CDR2 SYDVKM. The V gene end was trimmed by 6 bases and the J gene end by 1 base; junction bases not matched to a gene: 5. This CDR3 has 14 residues. This CDR3 is CASSIQGVSYEQYF. The CDR3 region has the DNA TGTGCCAGCAGCATACAGGGGGTATCCTACGAGCAGTACTTC.

This clone was detected once. V gene TRBV27 combines with J gene TRBJ1-2; D gene unclear. Germline values: CDR1 MNHEY, CDR2 SMNVEV (reference sequence). This CDR3 region has 15 residues. The ends were cut back, 4 bases at V and 0 bases at J, with 12 bases in the middle. This chain's CDR3 is CASSWASPANYGYTF. The CDR3, as DNA: TGTGCCAGCAGTTGGGCCAGCCCCGCTAACTATGGCTACACCTTC.

This clone showed up just once. This chain connects TRBV27 to TRBJ2-1; 11 nucleotides agree with TRBD2. CDR3 length: 17 amino acids. The V segment lost 2 bases and the J segment 0 bases; nucleotides outside the gene matches: 3. The germline gives CDR1 MNHEY, CDR2 SMNVEV (reference sequence). CDR3 nucleotide sequence: TGTGCCAGCAGTTTAACTAGCGGGGGTGACTCCTACAATGAGCAGTTCTTC. It codes for CASSLTSGGDSYNEQFF.

Comment on this clone: Other DNA sequences from this sample encode an identical CDR3 as well. The chain links TRBV7-9 to TRBJ2-7; possibly TRBD1 or TRBD2 for D (6 bases each). In germline, CDR1 is SEHNR, CDR2 FQNEAQ (reference sequence). V lost 0 bases and J lost 2, with 8 bases in between. The CDR3 totals 14 residues. CDR3 protein: CASSLAGGTYEQYF. As DNA, the CDR3 is TGTGCCAGCAGCTTAGCGGGGGGCACCTACGAGCAGTACTTC.

CDR3 coding DNA: TGTGCCAGCAGCTTAAACGGAGGAGATCAAGAGACCCAGTACTTC. Residues: CASSLNGGDQETQYF. V gene TRBV7-2 combines with J gene TRBJ2-5, with D possibly being TRBD2 (5 bases). From germline, CDR1 is SGHTA and CDR2 FQGNSA. The V gene lost 2 bases and the J gene lost 2 bases, with 12 bases spanning the gap. The CDR3 covers 15 residues.

A single count supports this clone. CDR3 nucleotides: TGTGCCAGCAGTGACCGGACAGACAACTATGGCTACACCTTC. Translating gives CASSDRTDNYGYTF. The chain carries TRBV6-1 and TRBJ1-2, with a possible D match to TRBD1 (6 bases). CDR1 and CDR2 (germline): MNHNS, SASEGT. This CDR3 region has 14 residues. Trimming pared 3 bases from V and 2 bases from J, leaving 10 bases between.

This rearrangement joins TRBV6-5 to TRBJ2-1; D is ambiguous. This CDR3 is built from 15 residues. Germline V gene data show CDR1 as MNHEY and CDR2 as SVGAGI. V was shortened by 5 bases and J by 7 bases, with 18 bases between the two germline ends. The CDR3 DNA sequence: TGTGCCAGCAGTCCGTCCGGAATGGCCAGGAATGAGCAGTTCTTC. Residues: CASSPSGMARNEQFF.

The J gene is TRBJ2-7, the V gene TRBV2, with D unresolved. Trimming removed 6 bases at V and 2 bases at J, with 11 bases between. Germline CDR1 and CDR2: SNHLY and FYNNEI. The CDR3 has 13 residues. CDR3 amino acids: CASRNSAAYEQYF. The CDR3 region has the DNA TGTGCCAGCAGGAATTCGGCGGCCTACGAGCAGTACTTC.